This TCR delta chain emerged from a study of γδ T cells in repeated Plasmodium falciparum infection (dated by TCRdb to 2020 to 2023). About the full investigation: Malian children exposed to intense seasonal malaria transmission were enrolled in the natural-infection arm and compared with Australian children matched for age and gender. Four controlled human malaria infections were administered to roughly five malaria-naive U.S. adults over roughly 580 days by bites from P. falciparum NF54-infected Anopheles stephensi mosquitoes. Samples from controlled-infection subjects were taken at baseline, just before selected infections, and 21 days after each infection. Malian gammadelta TCR repertoires were analysed cross-sectionally during no-transmission periods and longitudinally across acute febrile malaria episodes. Using both natural infection in Mali and controlled human malaria infection, the study looked at the way repeated Plasmodium falciparum infection shapes the human gammadelta T cell repertoire.

Measured from the cysteine to the phenylalanine, the CDR3 is 24 residues long. The only DNA kept is the CDR3, 72 bases in frame from the first base. In the germline V gene, CDR1 corresponds to TSWWSYY and CDR2 to QGS. Library construction relied on multiplex PCR. The instrument given in TCRdb is Illumina MiSeq. Every sorted gammadelta T cell sample had both its TCR gamma (TRG) and TCR delta (TRD) chains sequenced. Per the original workflow: Clonotype tree plots, accumulated frequency of the top 20 clonotypes, diversity index (DI) and D75 metrics were included in the repertoire analyses. TCRdb recomputed clones from the public reads with CATT; identical DNA rows were then combined. It is TCRdb's table, rather than the study itself, that gives the V and J calls and clone size. The sample table contains roughly 50,000 delta-chain clones; only one count was recorded for roughly 1.6% of them. The ten largest make up about 8.3% of the sample.

This clone was seen more than once but under ten times. Its recognized antigen is unknown. Only one base separates this from a far larger clonotype, so it likely reflects a read error. The same CDR3 arises from other DNA sequences in this sample as well. For bulk TCR repertoire analysis, Vgamma9/Vdelta2+ and Vdelta2-negative gammadelta T cell populations were isolated by flow sorting from peripheral blood mononuclear cells. Results the study describes overall, beyond this receptor: Waves of new clonotype selection in Vdelta2-negative, largely Vdelta1+, gammadelta TCR repertoires appeared to be driven by repeated controlled infections. Vdelta2-negative gammadelta TCR repertoires from Malian children appeared more clonally expanded, less diverse and less shared than those of Australian children. Vgamma9/Vdelta2+ TCR repertoires kept a highly stable polyclonal repertoire across time and infection, and many TCRgamma sequences overlapped between individuals. Because the controlled-infection cohort was small, analysis of inter-individual variability in gammadelta T cell responses was limited. Generalizability was limited because the Malian cohort came from a small rural village made up predominantly of one ethnic group.

This receptor was identified in a pool of human donors (malaria-infected and uninfected, not separated). Sequencing used gamma-delta T cells from blood. The chain was built from TRDV1 and TRDJ1; TRDD3 aligns with 11 central bases. TCRdb leaves out the J gene; it was filled in here by matching the DNA to germline. The CDR3 here reads CALGEPPLFWPCAGGYSYTDKLIF. The DNA sequence is TGCGCTCTTGGGGAACCACCGTTATTCTGGCCCTGTGCTGGGGGATACTCATACACCGATAAACTCATCTTT.